This T cell receptor (beta chain) was found in a study of blood T cell repertoires in COVID-19. Per the original data handling: For nucleated cells, counts were estimated from reference gene primer amplification. Repertoires were generated with immunoSEQ multiplex PCR, while TCRdb's copy carries only in-frame clones and drops some. V and J calls and clone size are as listed in that table; D and trimming were resolved from the DNA. The sample contains roughly 100,000 clones, roughly 90% of which appear only once. The CDR3 length is 12 residues. With 0 bases removed from V and 6 bases from J, the gap between germline ends came to 4 bases. The germline CDR1 and CDR2 sequences are MRHNA and SNTAGT.

The material sequenced was peripheral blood. This chain uses TRBV6-4 with TRBJ2-3, with no clear D. This TCR was sampled from a woman aged 70-85 years with acute or convalescent COVID-19. For the CDR3, the DNA is TGTGCCAGCAGTGACTCTATGGATACGCAGTATTTT. Translated, it gives CASSDSMDTQYF.